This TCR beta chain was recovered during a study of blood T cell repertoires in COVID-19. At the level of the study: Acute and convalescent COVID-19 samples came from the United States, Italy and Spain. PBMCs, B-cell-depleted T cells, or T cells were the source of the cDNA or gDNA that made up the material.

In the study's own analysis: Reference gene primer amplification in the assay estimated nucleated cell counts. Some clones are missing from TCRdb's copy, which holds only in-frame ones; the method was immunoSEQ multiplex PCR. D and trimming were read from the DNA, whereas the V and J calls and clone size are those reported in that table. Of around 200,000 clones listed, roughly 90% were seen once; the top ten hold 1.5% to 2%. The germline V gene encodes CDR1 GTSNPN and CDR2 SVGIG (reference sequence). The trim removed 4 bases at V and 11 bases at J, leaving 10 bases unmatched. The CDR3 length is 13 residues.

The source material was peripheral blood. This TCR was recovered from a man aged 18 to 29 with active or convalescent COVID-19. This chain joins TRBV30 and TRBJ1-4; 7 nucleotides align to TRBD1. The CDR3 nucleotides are TGTGCCTGGAAATTTAAGGGGGCGCCGAAACTGTTTTTT. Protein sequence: CAWKFKGAPKLFF.